These 14 T cell receptor beta chains originate from one sample sequenced in a study of cytomegalovirus exposure and HLA in healthy donors. Primers for the PCR totalled 60 Vbeta and 13 Jbeta. Profiled with immunoSEQ multiplex PCR; TCRdb holds only in-frame clones, not every one. The sample yields about 170,000 clones, roughly 79% seen once. Sequenced input: PBMCs. The receptors shown here come from a woman aged 50 to 60 in good health and CMV-seropositive.

The V and J genes are TRBV4-2 and TRBJ2-1, with 9 nucleotides matching TRBD2. The CDR3 has 17 residues. The germline V gene encodes CDR1 LGHNA and CDR2 YNFKEQ. With V trimmed by 0 bases and J by 8 bases, 11 bases remained unmatched. The CDR3 here is CASSQERAGGLNDEQFF. CDR3 sequence (DNA): TGTGCCAGCAGCCAAGAAAGAGCGGGAGGTTTAAACGATGAGCAGTTCTTC.

This sequence joins TRBV15 and TRBJ2-3, with D possibly TRBD2 on 7 matching bases. Per the germline V gene, CDR1 is LNHNV and CDR2 is YYDKDF (reference sequence). Trimming shortened V by 1 base and J by 2 bases, and 13 bases separated the two germline ends. This CDR3 has 16 amino acids. CDR3 nucleotides: TGTGCCACCAGCAGAGTCGTGGGGGGGCACACAGATACGCAGTATTTT. Translation gives CATSRVVGGHTDTQYF.

This clone was observed once. This sequence joins TRBV28 and TRBJ1-1; TRBD1 matches at 7 bases. This CDR3 region has 14 residues. Germline V gene data show CDR1 as MDHEN and CDR2 as SYDVKM. V gave up 7 bases and J gave up 3 bases; unmatched junction bases: 8. The CDR3 DNA follows: TGTGCCAGCACTACGGGACAGAGGTACACTGAAGCTTTCTTT. It yields the protein CASTTGQRYTEAFF.

This rearrangement joins TRBV7-6 to TRBJ2-7; weak D call: TRBD2 (5 bases). V was cut by 5 bases and J by 4 bases, with 18 bases left in between. Germline CDR1 is SGHVS and CDR2 is FNYEAQ. The length of the CDR3 is 15 residues. CDR3 DNA: TGTGCCAGCAGCCCTACAAGGTGGGGAGAATACGAGCAGTACTTC. This gives the protein CASSPTRWGEYEQYF.

This chain uses TRBV4-1 with TRBJ2-5; possibly TRBD1 or TRBD2 for D (6 bases each). Trimming removed 8 bases at V and 5 bases at J, with 15 bases between. Germline loops: CDR1 MGHRA, CDR2 YSYEKL. The CDR3 extends over 13 amino acids. CDR3 in DNA: TGCGCCAGCGGCCGGGGGCGGAGGGAGACCCAGTACTTC. Amino acid sequence: CASGRGRRETQYF.

The rearrangement uses TRBV11-2 and TRBJ1-2, with 8 positions matching TRBD1. The germline CDR1 and CDR2 sequences are SGHAT and FQNNGV. The CDR3 has 15 residues. Losses at the gene ends were 5 bases for V and 4 bases for J; bases not matched to a gene: 9. CDR3 nucleotide sequence: TGTGCCAGCAGCGCCTCTACAGGGGGGTCCTATGGCTACACCTTC. This gives the protein CASSASTGGSYGYTF.

The rearrangement links TRBV30 to TRBJ2-7; TRBD1 matches at 11 bases. The trim removed 2 bases at V and 6 bases at J, leaving 3 bases unmatched. Germline V lookup: CDR1 GTSNPN, CDR2 SVGIG (reference sequence). The length of the CDR3 is 13 residues. The CDR3 region is CAWSFGQGAEQYF. The CDR3 nucleotides read TGTGCCTGGAGTTTCGGACAGGGGGCCGAGCAGTACTTC.

The rearrangement joins TRBV9 to TRBJ2-2; TRBD2 agrees at 8 bases. The CDR3 is made up of 15 amino acids. The V and J ends lost 0 bases and 5 bases, in that order; junction bases with no gene match: 3. CDR1 SGDLS and CDR2 YYNGEE come from the germline V gene. The CDR3 loop is CASSVVAGFTGELFF. The CDR3 DNA is TGTGCCAGCAGCGTAGTAGCGGGGTTTACCGGGGAGCTGTTTTTT. The complete variable domain, with remaining parts taken from reference TRBV9 and TRBJ2-2, reads DSGVTQTPKHLITATGQRVTLRCSPRSGDLSVYWYQQSLDQGLQFLIQYYNGEERAKGNILERFSAQQFPDLHSELNLSSLELGDSALYFCASSVVAGFTGELFFGEGSRLTVL.

This clone was seen once. This chain connects TRBV5-6 to TRBJ1-2, with D maybe TRBD1 (5 bases). V lost 3 bases and J 3 bases, leaving 12 bases between the germline ends. The V gene's germline CDR1 is SGHDT and CDR2 YYEEEE. This CDR3 comprises 14 residues. This CDR3 is CASSSRGRDYGYTF. CDR3 DNA: TGTGCCAGCAGCTCGCGGGGCCGAGACTATGGCTACACCTTC.

The chain combines TRBV19 with TRBJ1-1; a weak D match, TRBD1 (5 bases). The CDR3 runs to 13 residues. V was cut by 0 bases and J by 3 bases, with 5 bases left in between. CDR1 and CDR2 from the germline V gene are LNHDA and SQIVND (reference sequence). The CDR3 loop reads CASSIDRDTEAFF. The DNA of the CDR3 is TGTGCCAGTAGTATAGACAGGGACACTGAAGCTTTCTTT.

CDR3 amino acids: CASSLGPRGGVGETQYF. For the CDR3, the DNA is TGTGCCAGCAGCTTAGGGCCCCGTGGGGGGGTGGGGGAGACCCAGTACTTC. The chain recombines TRBV7-8 with TRBJ2-5; 7 bases fit TRBD2. The CDR3 runs 17 residues. Germline assignment: CDR1 SGHVS and CDR2 FQNEAQ. With 1 base clipped from V and 5 bases from J, the junction kept 13 bases outside the gene matches.

The genes are TRBV28 and TRBJ1-4; no firm D call. This CDR3 is 14 amino acids long. From germline, CDR1 is MDHEN and CDR2 SYDVKM. Trimming removed 6 bases at V and 8 bases at J, with 16 bases between. CDR3 residues: CASRHSIMTEKLFF. The CDR3 DNA reads TGTGCCAGCAGGCACAGCATAATGACAGAAAAACTGTTTTTT.

The genes are TRBV19 and TRBJ2-1, with 16 bases aligning to TRBD2. The CDR3 has 16 residues. Germline-derived CDR1 and CDR2 are LNHDA and SQIVND (reference sequence). With 5 bases clipped from V and 4 bases from J, the junction kept 2 bases outside the gene matches. The CDR3 region has the DNA TGTGCCAGTAGTGGGACTAGCGGGGGGGCGTACAATGAGCAGTTCTTC. Residues: CASSGTSGGAYNEQFF.

The chain is built from TRBV7-9 and TRBJ2-6, with 8 bases lining up with TRBD1. Germline assignment: CDR1 SEHNR and CDR2 FQNEAQ (reference sequence). The ends lost 2 bases at V and 6 bases at J; junction bases unmatched: 9. The CDR3 loop spans 17 amino acids. Here the CDR3 reads CASSLTAGGGKANVLTF. The CDR3 bases are TGTGCCAGCAGCTTAACCGCAGGGGGCGGGAAGGCCAACGTCCTGACTTTC.